The 4 T cell receptor beta chains listed next were all sequenced from one sample in a study of blood T cells in healthy people across ages. Next came a second PCR, run for about 6 to 11 cycles, which used a sample-barcoded 5' primer along with a J-beta primer mix. Using its own MiXCR run on the 5' RACE reads, TCRdb lists one record per CDR3 protein. The table has 650,000 to 1,000,000 distinct CDR3 sequences, 35% to 60% seen once; the top ten hold 15% to 20%. Sequenced material: blood. The receptor set was obtained from an elderly man in good health.

This rearrangement joins TRBV6-2 or TRBV6-3 to TRBJ1-1; D is unresolved. The V gene lost 2 bases and the J gene lost 8 bases, with 9 bases spanning the gap. The CDR3 has 12 residues. CDR1 and CDR2 (germline): MNHEY, SVGEGT. CDR3 coding DNA: TGTGCCAGCAGTTACCCGGGGTCGGAAGCTTTCTTT. Translating gives CASSYPGSEAFF.

The J gene is TRBJ2-3, the V gene TRBV6-5; D uncertain. Looked up from germline, CDR1 is MNHEY and CDR2 is SVGAGI. The CDR3 is 14 amino acids. Trimming removed 2 bases from V and 6 bases from J, with 12 bases in between. CDR3: CASSYATYTDTQYF. CDR3 coding DNA: TGTGCCAGCAGTTACGCTACCTACACCGATACGCAGTATTTT.

This clonotype was found a few times. The chain has TRBV7-2 and TRBJ1-5; D not certain. This CDR3 region has 15 residues. The germline V gene has CDR1 SGHTA and CDR2 FQGNSA. V shed 1 base and J shed 5 bases, with 12 bases lying between them. CDR3 bases: TGTGCCAGCAGCTTAGTGAACCTACTTGATCAGCCCCAGCATTTT. Protein: CASSLVNLLDQPQHF.

This clonotype was observed a few times. The chain couples TRBV21-1 to TRBJ2-1. TRBV21-1 is noted as a pseudogene. This CDR3 contains 15 residues. The DNA for the CDR3 is TGTGCCAGCAGCAGGGAAGCGGGAGCCCCACATGAGCAGTTCTTC. The encoded protein is CASSREAGAPHEQFF.